This TCR beta chain derives from a study of memory CD4+ T cells and cytomegalovirus serostatus. Background on the study: Healthy Belgian adult donors included about nine CMV-positive and some 24 CMV-negative people.

Original processing methods: Out-of-frame sequences were removed, leaving about 2,300,000 distinct TCRbeta sequences. Measured with immunoSEQ multiplex PCR; TCRdb has only the in-frame clones, and not every one. V and J calls and clone size are copied from that table; D and trimming were computed from the DNA. The data contain over 65,000 clones, around 80% of them singletons. The sort gate was single viable CD3+CD4+CD8-CD45RO+ cells for memory CD4+ T cells. V was shortened by 0 bases and J by 0 bases, with 12 bases between the two germline ends. The CDR3 contains 16 residues. Germline CDR1 and CDR2: SGHKS and YYEKEE (reference sequence).

V usage is TRBV5-5 and J usage is TRBJ2-5; perhaps TRBD2 as D (5 bases). Sequences were obtained from memory CD4+ T cells from blood. This TCR was sampled from an adult in good health and CMV-seropositive. This CDR3 reads CASSLERFSDQETQYF. In DNA form, the CDR3 reads TGTGCCAGCAGCTTGGAACGTTTTAGCGACCAAGAGACCCAGTACTTC.